This TCR beta chain was observed in a study of technical replicates of blood from a handful of donors. TCRdb's copy holds only in-frame clones and misses some; the assay was immunoSEQ multiplex PCR. This sample yields some 99,000 clones, of which 95% are seen a single time; roughly 0.2% belongs to the top ten. This clone was picked up one time. Germline V gives CDR1 MNHEY, CDR2 SMNVEV (reference sequence). The CDR3 contains 11 residues. Trimming left V 8 bases short and J 5 bases short, with 10 bases between. The genes are TRBV27 and TRBJ2-7, with D perhaps matching TRBD2 (5 bases). The TCR comes from a human donor in good health. Material for sequencing was T cells isolated from PBMCs. The CDR3 loop is CASRRGHEQYF. CDR3 nucleotides: TGTGCCAGCCGGAGAGGGCACGAGCAGTACTTC.